A selection of T cell receptor beta chains follows, all from one sample in a study of OX40 agonist ivuxolimab in advanced cancers. The repertoire was sequenced with immunoSEQ multiplex PCR; TCRdb's copy has only in-frame clones and lacks some. The data show fewer than 85,000 clones, about 88% seen once. The sequencing here drew on CD4+ or CD8+ T cells sorted from blood, taken in a trial of the OX40 agonist ivuxolimab. The source of these receptors is an adult with an advanced solid tumor such as melanoma, head and neck, liver or kidney cancer. Each CDR3 is given with its conserved first and last residue. Fields, in order: V gene, J gene, CDR3 protein.

TRBV6-5	TRBJ1-2	CASSPTGLEGYTF
TRBV28	TRBJ2-7	CASMTSGVPYEQYF
TRBV2	TRBJ1-6	CASSTGNSPLHF
TRBV7-9	TRBJ2-5	CASSSLAGAGETQYF
TRBV5-6	TRBJ2-3	CASSLVVAGGLGSTDTQYF
TRBV5-4	TRBJ2-1	CASSLRGLGNEQFF
TRBV30	TRBJ2-7	CAWRRLSGSLGEQYF
TRBV6-5	TRBJ2-5	CASSTGTSGRSPQYF
TRBV4-1	TRBJ2-5	CASSQDGTLETQYF
TRBV9	TRBJ2-7	CASSVVRLTYEQYF
TRBV6-1	TRBJ2-7	CASSETGTVYEQYF
TRBV7-6	TRBJ2-7	CASSLDGTGEQYF
TRBV14	TRBJ2-3	CASSRLSRGSGTDTQYF
TRBV2	TRBJ1-2	CATDSGGWSYGYTF
TRBV7-2	TRBJ2-7	CASSNLPGTHRLYEQYF
TRBV29-1	TRBJ1-2	CSVWGDGYTF
TRBV7-9	TRBJ2-7	CASSLMQLQQYF
TRBV29-1	TRBJ2-4	CSVEGLAGGAKNIQYF
TRBV30	TRBJ1-5	CAWSVGAFSNQPQHF
TRBV19	TRBJ2-5	CASSIYGTGVQETQYF
TRBV9	TRBJ1-2	CASSIGQGPGYGYTF
TRBV19	TRBJ1-2	CASSTGAGDYGYTF
TRBV30	TRBJ2-2	CAWRGQGSGELFF
TRBV2	TRBJ2-3	CASNVAGGRDTQYF
TRBV7-3	TRBJ2-2	CASSPKGLAGGAPGELFF
TRBV7-2	TRBJ1-1	CASSWDGGTEAFF
TRBV27	TRBJ2-2	CASRSGGVSGELFF
TRBV5-1	TRBJ1-1	CASSRDGGGEAFF
TRBV2	TRBJ1-6	CASSVGANSPLHF
TRBV19	TRBJ2-2	CASSIVSGRAGGELFF
TRBV6-1	TRBJ2-7	CASSEGFIGNF
TRBV10-2	TRBJ2-5	CASSDPPGETQYF
TRBV6-5	TRBJ1-2	CATLSSGSQAGGYTF
TRBV2	TRBJ1-4	CASSELSNEKLFF
TRBV28	TRBJ1-2	CASSLGGFGNGYTF
TRBV6-1	TRBJ2-5	CASSAYTVQETQYF
TRBV29-1	TRBJ2-2	CSVDSSRGTGELFF
TRBV5-6	TRBJ1-2	CASSLGQHGYTF
TRBV6-1	TRBJ1-1	CASTGTGRRSEAFF
TRBV28	TRBJ1-6	CASSLQQGSSYNSPLHF
TRBV7-9	TRBJ2-1	CASSPEVYNEQFF
TRBV5-5	TRBJ2-5	CASSWTGSETQYF